This TCR beta chain was sequenced in a study of HIV-infected patients and healthy controls. Regarding the study as a whole: Healthy control repertoires had roughly threefold more distinct CDR3s than untreated HIV+ repertoires, and higher Shannon diversity. HIV+ repertoires were severely depleted of MAIT alpha-chain CDR3s, unlike healthy controls.

About 450 ng RNA was reverse transcribed with alpha and beta constant-region primers. Alpha and beta chain libraries were made separately by chain-specific third strand synthesis with multiplexing indices. The SP2 site served as the priming point for second strand synthesis. Each CDR3 protein gets one entry after TCRdb re-called the 5' RACE reads with MiXCR. The sample contains 6,000 or so distinct CDR3 sequences, under 25% of which appear only once. The germline CDR1 and CDR2 sequences are MNHEY and SVGEGT. This CDR3 is 16 amino acids long. The repertoire came from unfractionated whole blood and reflected all unsorted peripheral T cells. This clonotype has just a few counts. The antigen is undetermined. At one end, the junction sequence differs from germline, possibly due to a read error.

This sequence joins TRBV6-2 or TRBV6-3 and TRBJ2-5; TRBD1 matches at 8 bases. The sequence derives from an adult with HIV infection. The sequenced sample was blood, obtained before antiretroviral therapy. DNA for the CDR3: TGTGCCAGCAACCGGCCCAGGGGGCTGTACCAAGAGACCAAGTACTTC. This translates into CASNRPRGLYQETKYF.